This entry features one T cell receptor (beta chain) sequence. The count of this clone is one. Its antigen is still unknown. One base away there is no much larger clone; base qualities are not given. This entry belongs to a study of blood T cell repertoires in COVID-19 (TCRdb year 2020). Broadly, across the study: Samples from collaborators originated in the United States, Italy and Spain and spanned both the acute and convalescent phases of COVID-19. Deeply sampled blood TCRbeta repertoires from subjects exposed to, actively infected with, or recovered from COVID-19 were included in the dataset. A de-identified subject ID, COVID-19 status, age in years and sex were almost always included in the sample metadata. The samples were drawn from two sources: the first 160 participants of the ongoing ImmuneRACE study, and 1,254 subjects contributed by 6 global collaborators. The repertoires were released in a freely available public database meant as a resource for research on the immune response to SARS-CoV-2. The prospective study material was composed of cDNA or gDNA derived from T cells, B-cell-depleted T cells, or PBMCs. Where HLA class I and class II types were available, the types were taken from metadata supplied by the sample provider, not from assay-based typing. Overall results and qualifications from the work: The amount of clinical and demographic metadata varied by source and participant and was provided uncurated.

At one collaborating source in Seattle, patients were enrolled during active infection and were followed longitudinally through the course of disease. Whole blood was collected in K2EDTA tubes by collaborating institutions according to the institutions' own protocols. For TCRbeta analysis, collaborator samples were shipped as frozen whole blood, as isolated PBMCs, or as DNA extracted from either sample type. TCRbeta CDR3 regions were amplified from genomic DNA using the immunoSEQ Assay, a bias-controlled multiplex PCR. In the paper's pipeline: Nucleated cell counts per sample were estimated from amplification of reference gene primers within the assay. To quantify the absolute abundance of each unique TCRbeta CDR3 rearrangement, sequence reads were collapsed and filtered. Productive Simpson clonality was computed per sample as the square root of Simpson's diversity index over productive rearrangements. TCRdb retrieved this table from immuneACCESS and kept in-frame rearrangements only. Not all clones are present; in checked studies, unresolved V genes account for under half, and no reason is known for the remainder. V and J calls and clone size are those listed in that table; D and trimming were worked out from the DNA. The sample contains 250,000 or so clones, 90% of them found a single time. Under 2.5% of the sample goes to the ten largest clones.

Sequenced input: peripheral blood. The TCR originated in a woman aged 60 to 75 with COVID-19, enrolled during active disease.

The base sequence is TGCGCCAGCAGCTGGGACTCGTTCCAAGAGACCCAGTACTTC. It codes for CASSWDSFQETQYF. Recombination connected TRBV5-1 to TRBJ2-5; TRBD2 could be the D gene, as 6 bases match. From a lookup of the germline V gene, CDR1 and CDR2 are SGHRS and YFSETQ. At the junction V is shortened by 3 bases and J by 1 base, with 10 bases in between. The CDR3, from cysteine to phenylalanine, totals 14 residues. This entry keeps only the CDR3 DNA: 42 bases, framed from base 1.